The rows below give T cell receptor beta chains drawn from one sample of a study of OX40 agonist ivuxolimab in advanced cancers. Libraries were prepared by immunoSEQ multiplex PCR; TCRdb keeps only in-frame clonotypes and omits some of them. This table has some 70,000 clones, just under 85% appearing once. The sequenced sample was CD4+ or CD8+ T cells sorted from blood, obtained in a trial of the OX40 agonist ivuxolimab. These receptors all come from an adult with an advanced solid tumor such as melanoma, head and neck, liver or kidney cancer. Each CDR3 is given with its conserved first and last residue. A D gene is named only where the DNA matches it firmly. Some rows mark clone size as missing; the rest say once, few, many or name a class of expanded clone.

J gene	clone size	D gene	V gene	CDR3 protein	CDR3 DNA
TRBJ2-7	.	.	TRBV30	CAWSARGPEQYF	TGTGCCTGGAGTGCCCGGGGGCCCGAGCAGTACTTC
TRBJ2-7	few	.	TRBV13	CASSLEGFAAEQYF	TGTGCCAGCAGCTTAGAGGGGTTTGCTGCCGAGCAGTACTTC
TRBJ2-7	.	TRBD2	TRBV18	CASSPPGLAGGGYEQYF	TGTGCCAGCTCACCACCGGGACTAGCGGGAGGTGGCTACGAGCAGTACTTC
TRBJ1-6	.	.	TRBV5-5	CASSRARTTSSYNSPLHF	TGTGCCAGCAGTCGGGCAAGGACGACGAGCTCCTATAATTCACCCCTCCACTTT
TRBJ1-2	.	TRBD1	TRBV14	CASSQPTLDRVDGYTF	TGTGCCAGCAGCCAACCAACACTGGACAGGGTGGATGGCTACACCTTC
TRBJ2-5	.	.	TRBV7-6	CASSLTPRGQETQYF	TGTGCCAGCAGCCTGACCCCACGGGGGCAAGAGACCCAGTACTTC
TRBJ1-1	.	TRBD1	TRBV13	CASSWPGTGGTAEAFF	TGTGCCAGCAGCTGGCCCGGGACAGGGGGCACGGCTGAAGCTTTCTTT
TRBJ2-6	.	.	TRBV6-1	CASSVGYTGANVLTF	TGTGCCAGCAGTGTTGGGTACACTGGGGCCAACGTCCTGACTTTC
TRBJ2-3	.	TRBD2	TRBV19	CASSKSSGRGGTDTQYF	TGTGCCAGTAGCAAGAGTAGCGGGAGGGGTGGCACAGATACGCAGTATTTT
TRBJ2-1	.	.	TRBV9	CASSVELNAYNEQFF	TGTGCCAGCAGCGTAGAACTTAATGCCTACAATGAGCAGTTCTTC
TRBJ1-5	.	.	TRBV7-3	CASSTPSQPQHF	TGTGCCAGCAGCACCCCAAGTCAGCCCCAGCATTTT
TRBJ1-1	.	.	TRBV6-5	CASSYYSMNTEAFF	TGTGCCAGCAGTTACTACAGCATGAACACTGAAGCTTTCTTT
TRBJ2-6	.	TRBD1	TRBV7-3	CASSVTGGTGANVLTF	TGTGCCAGCAGCGTTACAGGGGGAACTGGGGCCAACGTCCTGACTTTC
TRBJ1-4	.	.	TRBV14	CASSQEGTSNEKLFF	TGTGCCAGCAGCCAAGAAGGCACCTCCAATGAAAAACTGTTTTTT
TRBJ2-5	once	.	TRBV7-2	CASSYGVLSGETQYF	TGTGCCAGCAGTTACGGAGTTCTTTCGGGGGAGACCCAGTACTTC
TRBJ1-1	once	.	TRBV7-2	CASSLFGVPVGTEAFF	TGTGCCAGCAGCTTGTTCGGGGTCCCGGTAGGCACTGAAGCTTTCTTT
TRBJ1-1	.	.	TRBV4-1	CASSRNLPGWTNTEAFF	TGCGCCAGCAGCCGAAACCTCCCGGGTTGGACCAACACTGAAGCTTTCTTT